The T cell receptor beta chain under discussion was sequenced for a study of OX40 agonist ivuxolimab in advanced cancers. Study at large: An agonistic human IgG2 monoclonal antibody against OX40 (CD134) was given. The group had a mean age of around 60 years, ranged from 23 to 79, and was 75% to 85% male.

The protocol was immunoSEQ multiplex PCR, while the TCRdb copy is restricted to in-frame clones and leaves out a portion. The repertoire holds about 59,000 clones, with approximately 80% as singletons. CDR3 length: 15 amino acids. CDR1 and CDR2 (germline): SGHRS, YFSETQ. Between the trimmed V and J ends, which lost 1 base and 1 base, there was a span of 11 bases. Blood draws occurred at baseline, cycle 4 day 1, and cycle 7 day 1. V gene TRBV5-1 combines with J gene TRBJ2-5; perhaps TRBD2 as D (5 bases). This receptor was taken from an adult with an advanced solid tumor such as melanoma, head and neck, liver or kidney cancer. The sample was CD4+ or CD8+ T cells sorted from blood, taken in a trial of the OX40 agonist ivuxolimab. The CDR3 DNA reads TGCGCCAGCAGCTTGATGGGAGAACTCCAAGAGACCCAGTACTTC. It yields the protein CASSLMGELQETQYF.